This TCR beta chain was identified during a study of cytomegalovirus exposure and HLA in healthy donors. The V gene's germline CDR1 is SQVTM and CDR2 ANQGSEA. V lost 6 bases and J lost 2; bases outside the gene matches: 4. This CDR3 spans 13 amino acids. This clone appeared a single time. The target antigen is unknown. Both 60 Vbeta primers and 13 Jbeta primers went into the PCR. Clones were sequenced by immunoSEQ multiplex PCR, and TCRdb holds only the in-frame ones, with some missing. Altogether 95,000 to 150,000 clones are present, 60% to 85% being singletons, with the ten largest covering nearly 3%. Study results and limitations: Solely CMV serostatus was available to characterize immune exposure.

The clonotype comes from a woman between 35 and 50 years old in good health and CMV-seropositive. Input material: PBMCs. The chain recombines TRBV29-1 with TRBJ2-7, with 10 nucleotides matching TRBD1. CDR3 DNA sequence: TGCAGCGTCTGGGGGACAGGGGCCTACGAGCAGTACTTC. This gives the protein CSVWGTGAYEQYF.